These 26 T cell receptor beta chains share one sample of origin, sequenced in a study of human T cells and chemical hapten exposure (dated by TCRdb to the early 2020s). This sample's time point label indicates: pre-sensitization, week 0. Interpreted using the paper, the treatment or condition label stands for: therapeutic diphenylcyclopropenone sensitization with weekly scalp DPC. The method behind the library was RACE. The instrument given in TCRdb is NextSeq 500. TCRdb itself trimmed the public reads at Q25 with fastp, ran MiXCR and retained productive beta chains. Rows with a matching CDR3 protein are joined into one entry that keeps the most common DNA and genes. This sample is represented by tens of thousands of distinct CDR3 sequences; 12% to 15% of them were singletons. Of the sample, more than 3.5% is held by the ten largest clones. The starting material was whole blood, obtained in connection with sensitization to the hapten diphenylcyclopropenone (DPC). The receptors come from a woman between 50 and 59 years old with alopecia areata. Some clones in this sample may be carry-over from other donors' samples.

This clonotype was picked up many times. The chain employs TRBV7-2 and TRBJ2-3, with 13 bases that match TRBD2. CDR1 and CDR2 (germline): SGHTA, FQGNSA. The CDR3 totals 18 residues. The ends lost 5 bases at V and 4 bases at J; junction bases unmatched: 12. The DNA for the CDR3 is TGTGCCAGCAGCCCGGGACTAGCGGGACCGGTGAGGGCAGATACGCAGTATTTT. Protein product: CASSPGLAGPVRADTQYF.

There are a few counts of this clonotype. The chain uses TRBV4-3 and TRBJ1-1, with D unresolved. The V end was cut by 0 bases, the J end by 1 base, with 15 bases between. Germline CDR1 reads LGHNA; CDR2 reads YSLEER. This CDR3 is 17 amino acids long. The CDR3 is CASSQETGSGSNTEAFF. CDR3 coding DNA: TGCGCCAGCAGCCAAGAGACGGGGAGTGGATCGAACACTGAAGCTTTCTTT.

The chain recombines TRBV11-2 with TRBJ2-4, with TRBD1 identical over 7 bases. V gave up 5 bases and J gave up 8 bases; unmatched junction bases: 15. Germline V gives CDR1 SGHAT, CDR2 FQNNGV. The length of the CDR3 is 16 residues. This CDR3 is CASSRQGLGAFDIQYF. DNA for the CDR3: TGTGCCAGCAGCCGACAGGGTCTGGGCGCCTTTGACATTCAGTACTTC. The full variable domain, with the rest looked up from reference TRBV11-2 and TRBJ2-4, is EAGVAQSPRYKIIEKRQSVAFWCNPISGHATLYWYQQILGQGPKLLIQFQNNGVVDDSQLPKDRFSAERLKGVDSTLKIQPAKLEDSAVYLCASSRQGLGAFDIQYFGAGTRLSVL.

This clonotype was detected many times. The J gene is TRBJ1-1, the V gene TRBV7-9; unclear D gene. The V and J ends lost 5 bases and 1 base respectively, with 11 bases between them. The CDR3 spans 14 residues. Germline CDR1 reads SEHNR; CDR2 reads FQNEAQ (reference sequence). The CDR3 coding sequence is TGTGCCAGCAGCCGAACTTTTCAGAACACTGAAGCTTTCTTT. Translated: CASSRTFQNTEAFF.

This chain joins TRBV10-3 and TRBJ1-1, with TRBD1 identical over 9 bases. CDR3 length: 14 amino acids. Germline V gene lookup returns CDR1 ENHRY and CDR2 SYGVKD. The V segment lost 4 bases and the J segment 1 base; nucleotides outside the gene matches: 1. CDR3 sequence: CAISGGQGNTEAFF. The CDR3 DNA follows: TGTGCCATCAGTGGGGGACAGGGGAACACTGAAGCTTTCTTT.

This clonotype was detected a few times. The rearrangement links TRBV28 to TRBJ1-2; weak D call: TRBD1 (5 bases). The V gene's germline CDR1 is MDHEN and CDR2 SYDVKM. Trimming left V 8 bases short and J 8 bases short, with 15 bases between. CDR3 length: 12 residues. For the CDR3, the DNA is TGTGCCAGCCACGCCCCGTGGGGCGGCTACACCTTC. It is translated as CASHAPWGGYTF.

The chain combines TRBV4-1 with TRBJ2-4, with D possibly being TRBD2 (6 bases). V lost 3 bases and J lost 0, with 15 bases in between. This CDR3 has 17 amino acids. Germline V gives CDR1 MGHRA, CDR2 YSYEKL. CDR3 sequence: CASSHEPSVSAKNIQYF. The CDR3 DNA reads TGCGCCAGCAGCCACGAACCTAGCGTCTCAGCCAAAAACATTCAGTACTTC.

The count of this clonotype is one. This rearrangement joins TRBV27 to TRBJ2-3, with D perhaps given as TRBD1 or TRBD2 (5 bases each). CDR3 length: 13 residues. V lost 10 bases and J lost 0, with 11 bases in between. The germline V gene has CDR1 MNHEY and CDR2 SMNVEV (reference sequence). CDR3 DNA sequence: TGTGCCATCACGGGACGAAGCACAGATACGCAGTATTTT. This sequence encodes CAITGRSTDTQYF.

The table lists this clonotype with a few counts. CDR3 loop: CASSPKPGLLDGYTF. The CDR3 nucleotides read TGTGCCAGTAGTCCCAAGCCCGGGTTATTGGATGGCTACACCTTC. This chain uses TRBV19 with TRBJ1-2; D uncertain. This CDR3 contains 15 residues. Trimming shortened V by 5 bases and J by 6 bases, and 19 bases separated the two germline ends. The germline V gene encodes CDR1 LNHDA and CDR2 SQIVND (reference sequence).

This chain links TRBV4-1 with TRBJ2-2, with D perhaps matching TRBD1 or TRBD2 (6 bases each). V was clipped by 1 base and J by 4 bases, with 19 bases between them. This CDR3 contains 18 residues. CDR1 MGHRA and CDR2 YSYEKL come from the germline V gene. The CDR3 protein is CASSQGGMMNRATGELFF. The CDR3 nucleotides are TGCGCCAGCAGCCAAGGCGGGATGATGAACAGGGCCACCGGGGAGCTGTTTTTT.

This clonotype appeared many times. J is TRBJ2-4 and V is TRBV28; D gene ambiguous. The CDR3 loop spans 12 amino acids. Trimming cost V 3 bases and J 8 bases, with 8 bases left between them. Germline CDR1 reads MDHEN; CDR2 reads SYDVKM. The CDR3 sequence: CASSLAADIQYF. DNA for the CDR3: TGTGCCAGCAGTTTGGCGGCGGACATTCAGTACTTC.

The chain's CDR3 is CASSAGTGLAASAFF. The DNA of the CDR3 is TGTGCCAGCAGCGCCGGGACAGGGTTGGCGGCAAGCGCTTTCTTT. The chain is built from TRBV6-1 and TRBJ1-1; 9 bases map to TRBD1. Looked up from germline, CDR1 is MNHNS and CDR2 is SASEGT. J gave up 11 bases and V 6 bases, and 16 bases lay outside the gene matches. The CDR3 sequence is 15 residues long.

This clonotype was detected only a few times. The chain couples TRBV9 to TRBJ1-6; weak D call: TRBD1 (6 bases). V shed 3 bases and J shed 8 bases, with 12 bases lying between them. From germline, CDR1 is SGDLS and CDR2 YYNGEE. The CDR3 length is 14 residues. CDR3 in DNA: TGTGCCAGCAGCGAGGAACAGGGATATTCACCCCTCCACTTT. This sequence encodes CASSEEQGYSPLHF.

The chain carries TRBV6-2 or TRBV6-3 and TRBJ1-1; no reliable D call. V lost 6 bases and J 0 bases, leaving 11 bases between the germline ends. The CDR3 is made up of 14 amino acids. Germline-derived CDR1 and CDR2 are MNHEY and SVGEGT. The CDR3 bases are TGTGCCAGCAGACCCGCGGCCCTGAACACTGAAGCTTTCTTT. Translated, it gives CASRPAALNTEAFF.

The table lists this clonotype with a few counts. The genes are TRBV14 and TRBJ2-1, with TRBD2 matching 12 bases. This CDR3 comprises 15 residues. The germline CDR1 and CDR2 sequences are SGHDN and FVKESK. Germline trimming cut 5 bases from V and 6 bases from J; bases unmatched to any gene: 5. CDR3 bases: TGTGCCAGCAGCTCTCTGACTAGCGGGAGCAATGAGCAGTTCTTC. It specifies CASSSLTSGSNEQFF.

This clonotype appeared many times. The rearrangement joins TRBV25-1 to TRBJ1-3, with D unclear. Trimming removed 3 bases from V and 8 bases from J, with 11 bases in between. This CDR3 contains 13 residues. Per the germline V gene, CDR1 is MGHDK and CDR2 is SYGVNS. Written as DNA, the CDR3 is TGTGCCAGCAGTGAGGGGATTCGAGACACCATATATTTT. It encodes CASSEGIRDTIYF. The variable domain in full, with the rest retrieved from reference TRBV25-1 and TRBJ1-3, is EADIYQTPRYLVIGTGKKITLECSQTMGHDKMYWYQQDPGMELHLIHYSYGVNSTEKGDLSSESTVSRIRTEHFPLTLESARPSHTSQYLCASSEGIRDTIYFGEGSWLTVV.

This chain connects TRBV12-3 or TRBV12-4 to TRBJ1-2, with a weak D call TRBD1 (6 bases). There are 15 residues in the CDR3. The V and J ends lost 4 bases and 3 bases respectively, with 15 bases between them. The CDR3 sequence is CASSSRDIFYYGYTF. CDR3 coding DNA: TGTGCCAGCAGTTCCCGGGACATATTTTACTATGGCTACACCTTC.

CDR3 region: CAWSRGVSAGELFF. CDR3 bases: TGTGCCTGGAGTCGGGGTGTTTCAGCCGGGGAGCTGTTTTTT. The rearrangement joins TRBV30 to TRBJ2-2; the D gene is possibly TRBD2 (5 bases). The CDR3 runs to 14 residues. Looked up from germline, CDR1 is GTSNPN and CDR2 is SVGIG (reference sequence). The V end lost 2 bases, the J end lost 6 bases, and 13 bases lay between the germline ends.

This clonotype has ten or more counts. The chain has TRBV12-3 or TRBV12-4 and TRBJ2-1; 12 positions match TRBD2. The CDR3 has 15 amino acids. J gave up 9 bases and V 6 bases, and 9 bases lay outside the gene matches. As DNA, the CDR3 is TGTGCCAGCAGCTTGGGACTAGCGGGTCCCAGTGAGCAGTTCTTC. The encoded protein is CASSLGLAGPSEQFF.

This chain uses TRBV9 with TRBJ2-1, with 15 bases that match TRBD2. The ends lost 4 bases at V and 15 bases at J; junction bases unmatched: 11. The CDR3 extends over 15 amino acids. CDR1 is SGDLS and CDR2 is YYNGEE in the germline V gene. The CDR3 DNA reads as TGTGCCAGCAGCAGAGGGGGACTAGCGGGAGGAGCGCCGTTCTTC. It codes for CASSRGGLAGGAPFF.

In this sample, this clonotype turned up once. V is TRBV12-3 or TRBV12-4 and J is TRBJ2-1, with 7 bases fitting TRBD2. V was clipped by 3 bases and J by 4 bases; unmatched bases: 3. The CDR3 sequence is 14 residues long. The CDR3: CASSFVGGYNEQFF. The CDR3 nucleotides are TGTGCCAGCAGTTTTGTGGGAGGGTACAATGAGCAGTTCTTC.

This clonotype came up a few times. The V call is TRBV7-9, the J call TRBJ2-7; 11 positions match TRBD2. CDR3 length: 17 residues. V gave up 3 bases and J gave up 4 bases; unmatched junction bases: 11. CDR1 is SEHNR and CDR2 is FQNEAQ in the germline V gene (reference sequence). This CDR3 is CASSFRVAGLAGYEQYF. CDR3 DNA: TGTGCCAGCAGCTTTCGGGTTGCAGGACTAGCGGGTTACGAGCAGTACTTC. The variable domain in full, completed from reference TRBV7-9 and TRBJ2-7, reads DTGVSQNPRHKITKRGQNVTFRCDPISEHNRLYWYRQTLGQGPEFLTYFQNEAQLEKSRLLSDRFSAERPKGSFSTLEIQRTEQGDSAMYLCASSFRVAGLAGYEQYFGPGTRLTVT.

This rearrangement joins TRBV3-1 to TRBJ1-2, with D hard to call. This CDR3 has 15 residues. Trimming left V 1 base short and J 7 bases short, with 16 bases between. Looked up from germline, CDR1 is LGHDT and CDR2 is YNNKEL (reference sequence). The CDR3 sequence is CASSQGAATVSGYTF. For the CDR3, the DNA is TGTGCCAGCAGCCAAGGGGCCGCTACGGTATCTGGCTACACCTTC. Using reference TRBV3-1 and TRBJ1-2 for the parts outside the CDR3, the full variable domain is DTAVSQTPKYLVTQMGNDKSIKCEQNLGHDTMYWYKQDSKKFLKIMFSYNNKELIINETVPNRFSPKSPDKAHLNLHINSLELGDSAVYFCASSQGAATVSGYTFGSGTRLTVV.

The chain uses TRBV6-6 and TRBJ2-3, with 8 bases fitting TRBD2. This CDR3 region has 15 residues. The trim removed 2 bases at V and 1 base at J, leaving 2 bases unmatched. Looked up from germline, CDR1 is MNHNY and CDR2 is SVGAGI (reference sequence). This CDR3 is CASSYARGGTDTQYF. The CDR3 DNA reads as TGTGCCAGCAGTTACGCGCGGGGGGGCACAGATACGCAGTATTTT.

The V gene is TRBV7-9, the J gene TRBJ2-1, with TRBD2 matching over 7 bases. This CDR3 is 17 amino acids long. CDR1 and CDR2 (germline): SEHNR, FQNEAQ (reference sequence). V lost 1 base to trimming and J lost 7 bases; unmatched junction nucleotides: 13. CDR3 region: CASSLEGLAVAWNEQFF. The DNA for the CDR3 is TGTGCCAGCAGCTTAGAGGGGCTAGCGGTAGCCTGGAATGAGCAGTTCTTC.

Many counts were recorded for this clonotype. The chain links TRBV18 to TRBJ1-2, with D maybe TRBD1 (5 bases). This CDR3 has 16 amino acids. Trimming cost V 3 bases and J 6 bases, with 20 bases left between them. CDR1 and CDR2 from the germline V gene are KGHSH and LQKENI. The CDR3 spells CASSPTGREWGDGYTF. The CDR3, as DNA: TGTGCCAGCTCACCTACCGGAAGGGAATGGGGCGATGGCTACACCTTC.